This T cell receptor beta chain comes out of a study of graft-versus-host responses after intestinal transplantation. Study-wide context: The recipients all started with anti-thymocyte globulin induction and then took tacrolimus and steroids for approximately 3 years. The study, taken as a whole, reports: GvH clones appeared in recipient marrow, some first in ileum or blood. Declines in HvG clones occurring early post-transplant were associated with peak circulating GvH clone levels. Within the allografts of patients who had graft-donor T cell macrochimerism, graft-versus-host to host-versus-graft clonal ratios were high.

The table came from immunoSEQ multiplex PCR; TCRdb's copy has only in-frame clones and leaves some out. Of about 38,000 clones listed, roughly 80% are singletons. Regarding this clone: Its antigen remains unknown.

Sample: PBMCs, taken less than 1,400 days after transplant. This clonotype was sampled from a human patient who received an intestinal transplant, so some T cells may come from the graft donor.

The CDR3 here is CASSLSGREASYEQYF. The CDR3 bases are TGTGCCAGCAGCCTCTCGGGGCGGGAGGCCTCCTACGAGCAGTACTTC. V gene TRBV27 combines with J gene TRBJ2-7, with 8 bases that match TRBD2. CDR3 length: 16 amino acids. The V segment lost 6 bases and the J segment 0 bases; nucleotides outside the gene matches: 10. The germline gives CDR1 MNHEY, CDR2 SMNVEV (reference sequence).